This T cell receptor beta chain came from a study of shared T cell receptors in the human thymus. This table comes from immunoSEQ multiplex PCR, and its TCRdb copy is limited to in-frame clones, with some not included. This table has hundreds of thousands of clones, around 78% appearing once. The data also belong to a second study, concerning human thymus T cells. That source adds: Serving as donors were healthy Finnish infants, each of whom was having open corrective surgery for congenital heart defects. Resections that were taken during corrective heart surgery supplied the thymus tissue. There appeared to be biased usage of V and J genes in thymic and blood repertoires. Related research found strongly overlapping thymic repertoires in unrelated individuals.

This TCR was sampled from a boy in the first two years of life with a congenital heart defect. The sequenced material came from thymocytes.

The CDR3 nucleotides read TGTGCCAGCAGTCGGGACAGGGACTATGGCTACACCTTC. Translating gives CASSRDRDYGYTF. V is TRBV27 and J is TRBJ1-2; 9 bases are a match to TRBD1. Unmatched junction bases numbered 1, after V lost 5 bases and J lost 3 bases. In germline, CDR1 is MNHEY, CDR2 SMNVEV (reference sequence). This CDR3 has 13 amino acids.